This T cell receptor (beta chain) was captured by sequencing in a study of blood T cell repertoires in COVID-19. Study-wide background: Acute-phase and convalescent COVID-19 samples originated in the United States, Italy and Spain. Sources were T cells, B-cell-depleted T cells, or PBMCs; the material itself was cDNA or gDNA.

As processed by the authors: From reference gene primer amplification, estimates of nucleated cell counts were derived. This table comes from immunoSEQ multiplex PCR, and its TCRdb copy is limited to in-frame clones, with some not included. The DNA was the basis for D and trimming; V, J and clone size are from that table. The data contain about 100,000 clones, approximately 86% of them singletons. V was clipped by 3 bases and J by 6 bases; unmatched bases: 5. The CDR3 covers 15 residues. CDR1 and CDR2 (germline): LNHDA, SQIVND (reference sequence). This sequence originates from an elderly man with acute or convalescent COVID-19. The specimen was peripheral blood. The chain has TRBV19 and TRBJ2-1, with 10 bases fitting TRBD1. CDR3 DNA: TGTGCCAGTAGTATCGCGGACAGGGGGTCCAATGAGCAGTTCTTC. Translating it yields CASSIADRGSNEQFF.